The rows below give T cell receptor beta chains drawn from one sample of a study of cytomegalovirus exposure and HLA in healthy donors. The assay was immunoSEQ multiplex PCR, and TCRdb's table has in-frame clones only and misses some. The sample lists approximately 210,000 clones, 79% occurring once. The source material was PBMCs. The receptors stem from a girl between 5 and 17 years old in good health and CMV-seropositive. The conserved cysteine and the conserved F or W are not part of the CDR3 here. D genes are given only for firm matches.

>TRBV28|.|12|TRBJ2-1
ASSWQVTYNEQF
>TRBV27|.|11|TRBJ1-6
ASSLYGNSPLH
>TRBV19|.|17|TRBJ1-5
ASTHGLWGRAYSNQPQH
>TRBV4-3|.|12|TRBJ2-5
ASSQGQTRETQY
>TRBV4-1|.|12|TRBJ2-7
ASSQDEGSYEQY
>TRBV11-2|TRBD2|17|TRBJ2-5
ASSFGFLPGLGPKETQY
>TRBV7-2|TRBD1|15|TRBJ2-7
ASSPSGGGTGGGEQY
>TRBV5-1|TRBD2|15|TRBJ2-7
ASSLDTSGGAFYEQY
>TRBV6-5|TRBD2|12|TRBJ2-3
ASRNGLAVDTQY
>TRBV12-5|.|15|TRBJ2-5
ASGLNLGGGPQETQY
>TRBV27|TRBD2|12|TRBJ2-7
AQQVLAGVYEQY
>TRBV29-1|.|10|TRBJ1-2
SVANRAGGYT
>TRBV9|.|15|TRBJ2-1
ASSAVLGGSSYNEQF
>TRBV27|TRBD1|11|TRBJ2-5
ASRRQGGETQY
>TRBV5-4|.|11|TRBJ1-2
AMKIQSNYGYT
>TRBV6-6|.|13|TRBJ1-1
ASSYSRGLNTEAF
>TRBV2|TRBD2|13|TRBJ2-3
ASSALAGGTDTQY
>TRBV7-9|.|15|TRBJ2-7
ASSYPRFGGYDYEQY
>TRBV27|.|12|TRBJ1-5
ASSFGQGHQPQH
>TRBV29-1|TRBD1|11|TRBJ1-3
SAGGQSGNTIY
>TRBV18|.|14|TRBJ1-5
ASSPPNSGMYQPQH
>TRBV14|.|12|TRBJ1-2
ASSQDWGPYGYT
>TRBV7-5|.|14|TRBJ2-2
ARSPKRGTLTGELF
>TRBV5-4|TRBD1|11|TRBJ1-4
ASSRTGDEKLF
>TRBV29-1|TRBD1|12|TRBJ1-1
SVDRGGMNTEAF
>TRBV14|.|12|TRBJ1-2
ASSQEQGGYGYT
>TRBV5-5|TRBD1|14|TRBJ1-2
ASSPDRGFHFDGYT
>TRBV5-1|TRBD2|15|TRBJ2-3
ASSLAGTSGDADTQY
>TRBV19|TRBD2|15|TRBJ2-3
ASNQRRFSGGTDTQY
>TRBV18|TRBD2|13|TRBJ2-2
ASSPQGLAVGELF
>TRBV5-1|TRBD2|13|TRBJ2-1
ASSLAPGLTNEQF
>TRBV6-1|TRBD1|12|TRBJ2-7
AIGKGQGNYEQY
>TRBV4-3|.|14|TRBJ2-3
ASSPQHSVATDTQY
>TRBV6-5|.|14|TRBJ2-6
ASSYATGSGANVLT
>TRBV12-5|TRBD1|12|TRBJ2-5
ASTTGVGQETQY
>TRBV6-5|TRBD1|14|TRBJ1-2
ASSYSNPGQGYGYT
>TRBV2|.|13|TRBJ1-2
ASNGVGGGRDGYT
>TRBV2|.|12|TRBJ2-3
ASRRGLEPDTQY
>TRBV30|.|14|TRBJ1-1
AWTPQGTSLVGEAF
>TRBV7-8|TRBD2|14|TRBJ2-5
ASVLRVGGEQETQY
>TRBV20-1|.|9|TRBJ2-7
SATDRYEQY
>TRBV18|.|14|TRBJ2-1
ASSSGSPASYNEQF
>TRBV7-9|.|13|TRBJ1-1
ASSSGTHMNTEAF
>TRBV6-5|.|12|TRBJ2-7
DIARQGNIYEQY
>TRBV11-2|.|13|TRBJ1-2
ASSLKGTNRGGYT